This T cell receptor beta chain came from a study of T cell repertoires in cytomegalovirus infection. Study overall: It can be stated that public TCR beta signatures indicated CMV infection as well as a matching HLA type.

A single record per CDR3 protein comes from TCRdb applying MiXCR to the reads. The data show more than 140,000 distinct CDR3 sequences, with about 6.1% seen just once and about a sixth held by the top ten. The table lists this clonotype with a few counts. The sample consisted of PBMCs. This receptor was obtained from a human donor in good health (CMV status not recorded). Some clones in this sample may be carry-over from other donors' samples.

The CDR3 DNA is TGTGCCAGCAGGGAGGGTACCACCTACAATGAGCAGTTCTTC. It is translated as CASREGTTYNEQFF. This sequence joins TRBV7-8 and TRBJ2-1; the D gene is possibly TRBD2 (6 bases). There are 14 residues in the CDR3. The V end was cut by 6 bases, the J end by 2 bases, with 11 bases between. In germline, CDR1 is SGHVS, CDR2 FQNEAQ. Using reference TRBV7-8 and TRBJ2-1 for the parts outside the CDR3, the full variable domain is GAGVSQSPRYKVAKRGQDVALRCDPISGHVSLFWYQQALGQGPEFLTYFQNEAQLDKSGLPSDRFFAERPEGSVSTLKIQRTQQEDSAVYLCASREGTTYNEQFFGPGTRLTVL.